This T cell receptor (beta chain) emerged from a study of blood T cell dynamics during melanoma immunotherapy. Study-wide findings and caveats: Unlike progressors, later disease-control patients had W3 repertoires gaining clonality or diversity.

Comments on this clone: Its antigen is as yet unknown. One junction end disagrees with the germline gene, perhaps due to a read error.

Libraries were prepared by immunoSEQ multiplex PCR; TCRdb keeps only in-frame clonotypes and omits some of them. Counted here are approximately 22,000 clones, 70% to 90% occurring once; the ten biggest clones make up 4% to 6%. Time point in this sample: pre-treatment baseline. Prior systemic cancer therapy, immunosuppressant use and other active malignancies excluded patients. Germline CDR1 SGHNT, CDR2 YYREEE (reference sequence). This CDR3 is 11 amino acids long. The sequence was obtained from a human donor with melanoma. This chain links TRBV5-4 with TRBJ1-3; no definite D call. Sequences were derived from blood, sampled from a patient treated with checkpoint blockade. As DNA, the CDR3 is TGTGCCAGCAGCCTCACGTCCATGGCGAATTTT. This codes for CASSLTSMANF.